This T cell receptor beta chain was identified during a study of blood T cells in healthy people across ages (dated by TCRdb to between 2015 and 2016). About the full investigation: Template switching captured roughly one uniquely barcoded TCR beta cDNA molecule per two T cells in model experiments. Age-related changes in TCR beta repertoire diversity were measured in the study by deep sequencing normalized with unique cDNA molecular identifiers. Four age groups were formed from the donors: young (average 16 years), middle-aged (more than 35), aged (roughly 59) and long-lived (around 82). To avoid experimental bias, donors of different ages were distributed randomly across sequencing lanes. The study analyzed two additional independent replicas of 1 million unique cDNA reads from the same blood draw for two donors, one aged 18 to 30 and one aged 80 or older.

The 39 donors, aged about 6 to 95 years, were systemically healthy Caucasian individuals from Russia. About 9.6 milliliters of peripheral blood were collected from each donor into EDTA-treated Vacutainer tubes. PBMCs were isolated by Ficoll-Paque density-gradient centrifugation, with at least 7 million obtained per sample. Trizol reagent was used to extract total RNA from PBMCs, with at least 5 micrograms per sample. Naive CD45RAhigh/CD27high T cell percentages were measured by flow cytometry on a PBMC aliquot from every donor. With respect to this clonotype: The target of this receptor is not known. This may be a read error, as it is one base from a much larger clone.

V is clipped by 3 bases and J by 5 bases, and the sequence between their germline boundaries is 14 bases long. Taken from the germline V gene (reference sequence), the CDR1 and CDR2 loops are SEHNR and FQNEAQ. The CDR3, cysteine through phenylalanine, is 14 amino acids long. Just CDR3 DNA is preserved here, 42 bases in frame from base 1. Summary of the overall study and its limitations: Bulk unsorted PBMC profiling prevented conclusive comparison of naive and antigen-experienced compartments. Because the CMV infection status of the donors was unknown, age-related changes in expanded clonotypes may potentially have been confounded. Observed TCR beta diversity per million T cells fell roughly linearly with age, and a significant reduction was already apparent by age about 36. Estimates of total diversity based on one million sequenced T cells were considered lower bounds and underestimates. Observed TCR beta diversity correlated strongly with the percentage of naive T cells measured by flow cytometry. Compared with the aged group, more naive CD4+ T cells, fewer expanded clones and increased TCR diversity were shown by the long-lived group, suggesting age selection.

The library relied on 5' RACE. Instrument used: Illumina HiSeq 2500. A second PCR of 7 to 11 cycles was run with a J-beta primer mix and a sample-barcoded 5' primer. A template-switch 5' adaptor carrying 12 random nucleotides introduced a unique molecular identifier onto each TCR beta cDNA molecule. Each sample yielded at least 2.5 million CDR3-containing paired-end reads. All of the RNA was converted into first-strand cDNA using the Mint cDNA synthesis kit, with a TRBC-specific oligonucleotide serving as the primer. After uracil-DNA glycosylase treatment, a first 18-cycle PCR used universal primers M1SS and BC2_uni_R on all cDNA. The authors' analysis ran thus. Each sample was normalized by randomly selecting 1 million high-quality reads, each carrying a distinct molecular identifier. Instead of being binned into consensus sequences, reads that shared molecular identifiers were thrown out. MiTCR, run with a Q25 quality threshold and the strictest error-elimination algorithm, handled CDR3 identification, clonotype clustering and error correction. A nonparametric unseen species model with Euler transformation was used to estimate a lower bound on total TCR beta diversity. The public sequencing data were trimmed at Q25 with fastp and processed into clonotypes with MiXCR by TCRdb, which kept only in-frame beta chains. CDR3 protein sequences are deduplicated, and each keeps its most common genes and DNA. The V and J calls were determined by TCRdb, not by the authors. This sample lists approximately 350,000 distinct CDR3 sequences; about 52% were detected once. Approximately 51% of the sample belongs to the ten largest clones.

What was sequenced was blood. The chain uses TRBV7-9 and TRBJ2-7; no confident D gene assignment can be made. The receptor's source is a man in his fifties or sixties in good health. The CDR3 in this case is CASSFAAPTDEQYF. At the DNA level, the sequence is TGTGCCAGCAGCTTCGCGGCACCTACCGACGAGCAGTACTTC.